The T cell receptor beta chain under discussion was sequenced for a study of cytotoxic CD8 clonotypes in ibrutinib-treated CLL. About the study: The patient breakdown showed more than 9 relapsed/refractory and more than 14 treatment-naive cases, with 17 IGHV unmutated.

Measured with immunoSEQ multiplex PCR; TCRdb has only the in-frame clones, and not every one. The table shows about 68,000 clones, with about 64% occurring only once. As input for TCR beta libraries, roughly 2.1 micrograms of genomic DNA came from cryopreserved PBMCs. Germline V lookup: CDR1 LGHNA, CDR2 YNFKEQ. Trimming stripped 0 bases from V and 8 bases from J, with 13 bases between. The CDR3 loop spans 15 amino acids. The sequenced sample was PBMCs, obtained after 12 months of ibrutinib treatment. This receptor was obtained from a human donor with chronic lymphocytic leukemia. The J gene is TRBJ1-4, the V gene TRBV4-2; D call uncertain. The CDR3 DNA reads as TGTGCCAGCAGCCAAGATCGGGGTGCATCCGAAAAACTGTTTTTT. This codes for CASSQDRGASEKLFF.